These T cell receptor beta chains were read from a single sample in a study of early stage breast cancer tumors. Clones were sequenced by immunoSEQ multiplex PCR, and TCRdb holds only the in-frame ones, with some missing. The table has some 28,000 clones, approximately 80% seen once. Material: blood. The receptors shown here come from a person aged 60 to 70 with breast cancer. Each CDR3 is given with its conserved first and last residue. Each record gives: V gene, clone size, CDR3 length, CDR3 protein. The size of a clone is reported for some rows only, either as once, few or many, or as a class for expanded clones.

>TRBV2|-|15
CASSGAPSGANEQFF
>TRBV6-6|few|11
CASSYVNEQYF
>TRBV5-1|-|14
CASSDQGPLETQYF
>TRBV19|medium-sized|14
CASNPGQEYYGYTF
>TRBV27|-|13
CASMLWGGDTQYF
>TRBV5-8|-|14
CASIPRVGNQPQHF
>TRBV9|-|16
CASSRLAGYSYNEQFF
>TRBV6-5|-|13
CASSSIRTGSEYF
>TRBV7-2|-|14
CASRLGQGNTEAFF
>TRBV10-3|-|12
CAGQGASNEQFF
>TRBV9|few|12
CASSVGTGGAVF
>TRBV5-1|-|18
CASSLVGSGLSGANVLTF
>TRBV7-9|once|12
CASNGGYEKLFF
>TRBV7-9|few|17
CASSTGTSGLSSYEQYF
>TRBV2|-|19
CASSLGQAGGSRSTGELFF
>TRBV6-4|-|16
CAIGLAGTQSTDTQYF
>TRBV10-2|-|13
CASKDPSGNEQYF